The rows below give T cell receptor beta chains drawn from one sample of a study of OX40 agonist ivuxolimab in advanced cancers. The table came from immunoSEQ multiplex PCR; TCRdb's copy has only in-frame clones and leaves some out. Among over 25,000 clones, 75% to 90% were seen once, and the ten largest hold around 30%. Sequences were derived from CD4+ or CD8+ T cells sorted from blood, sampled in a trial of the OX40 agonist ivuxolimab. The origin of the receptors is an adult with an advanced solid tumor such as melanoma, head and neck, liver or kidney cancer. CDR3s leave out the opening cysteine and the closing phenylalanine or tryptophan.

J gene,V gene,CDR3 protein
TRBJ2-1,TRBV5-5,ASSFRQVQV
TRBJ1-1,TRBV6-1,ASRRWGERNTEAF
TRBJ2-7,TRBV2,ASSDRGGRYEQY
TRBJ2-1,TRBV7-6,ASSSYRDKDNEQF
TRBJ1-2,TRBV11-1,ASSQGRTYGYT
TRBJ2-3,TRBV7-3,ASSLRTSGSTDTQY
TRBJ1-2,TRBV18,ASSPPALHGYT
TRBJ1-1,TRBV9,ASGRSGPSTEAF
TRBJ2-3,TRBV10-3,AISEGQGFGGDTQY
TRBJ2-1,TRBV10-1,ASSPGLAGGFNNEQF
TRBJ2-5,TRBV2,ASSAGLLTQETQY
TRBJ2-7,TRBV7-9,ASSSLDFYEQY
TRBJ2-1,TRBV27,ASSHRESSYNEQF